A single sample gave rise to the 25 T cell receptor beta chains below, sequenced in a study of blood T cells in healthy people across ages. The use of a sample-barcoded 5' primer and a J-beta primer mix characterized a second PCR of 7 to 11 cycles. MiXCR, run by TCRdb on the 5' RACE reads, gives a single entry per CDR3 protein. The table includes about 570,000 distinct CDR3 sequences, roughly a quarter detected once. The sample consisted of blood. The receptors shown here come from a woman in her 70s in good health.

A word on this clonotype: One end of the junction is discordant with germline, which a read error may explain. The chain couples TRBV20-1 to TRBJ2-1, with TRBD1 matching 9 bases. From germline, CDR1 is DFQATT and CDR2 SNEGSKA (reference sequence). The CDR3 has 13 residues. CDR3 amino acids: CSARGDRVLLDVF. The CDR3 nucleotides read TGCAGTGCTAGAGGGGACAGGGTACTGCTTGATGTCTTC.

The DNA for the CDR3 is TGCAGTGCTAGAGATCGTCGGGGGGGGCCTGAAGAGCAGTACTTC. Protein sequence: CSARDRRGGPEEQYF. V is TRBV20-1 and J is TRBJ2-7; TRBD2 aligns across 8 bases. CDR1 and CDR2 (germline): DFQATT, SNEGSKA (reference sequence). Trimming cost V 0 bases and J 7 bases; bases outside gene matches: 11. The CDR3 loop spans 15 amino acids.

The CDR3 DNA follows: TGTGCCAGTACGTCCCCGGGACAGGGATACAATGAGCAGTTCTTC. Its protein is CASTSPGQGYNEQFF. The V and J genes are TRBV19 and TRBJ2-1, with TRBD1 matching 9 bases. With V trimmed by 7 bases and J by 4 bases, 8 bases remained unmatched. Germline-derived CDR1 and CDR2 are LNHDA and SQIVND (reference sequence). This CDR3 region has 15 residues.

The gene calls are TRBV20-1 and TRBJ2-7; 9 nucleotides match TRBD1. The germline V gene has CDR1 DFQATT and CDR2 SNEGSKA (reference sequence). The junction had 15 bases not matched to a gene; V was cut back by 0 bases and J by 6 bases. The CDR3 has 17 residues. The CDR3 sequence is CSARDPGQGGLNTEQYF. Here the CDR3 DNA reads TGCAGTGCTAGAGACCCGGGACAGGGAGGATTGAACACCGAGCAGTACTTC.

This clonotype was detected a few times. V gene TRBV29-1 combines with J gene TRBJ1-4; D gene uncertain. The length of the CDR3 is 12 residues. From germline, CDR1 is SQVTM and CDR2 ANQGSEA. Here the CDR3 reads CNRGSKNEKLFF. CDR3 coding DNA: TGCAACCGCGGGTCAAAAAATGAAAAACTGTTTTTT.

The J gene is TRBJ1-4, the V gene TRBV6-2 or TRBV6-3, with 8 nucleotides matching TRBD1. CDR3 length equals 14 residues. V shed 6 bases and J 6 bases; nucleotides not matched to a gene: 6. Germline CDR1 is MNHEY and CDR2 is SVGEGT. The CDR3 nucleotides read TGTGCCAGCAGAGCAGGGGGCTTGGATGAAAAACTGTTTTTT. This codes for CASRAGGLDEKLFF.

V usage is TRBV7-2 and J usage is TRBJ2-4; 8 bases map to TRBD1. Germline CDR1 is SGHTA and CDR2 is FQGNSA. CDR3 size: 16 residues. The V segment lost 0 bases and the J segment 3 bases; nucleotides outside the gene matches: 4. CDR3 amino acids: CASSLAQGAGKNIQYF. CDR3 nucleotide sequence: TGTGCCAGCAGCTTAGCCCAGGGGGCTGGCAAAAACATTCAGTACTTC.

Concerning this clonotype itself: The germline gene is not matched at one end of the junction; a read error may be the cause. The chain uses TRBV20-1 and TRBJ1-4; TRBD1 aligns across 9 bases. The CDR3 loop spans 14 amino acids. Germline V gives CDR1 DFQATT, CDR2 SNEGSKA (reference sequence). The CDR3 reads CSARSGTGNEELFF. DNA of the CDR3: TGCAGTGCTAGGTCGGGGACAGGGAATGAAGAACTGTTTTTT.

As regards this clonotype: Compared with germline, one end of the junction differs, possibly owing to a read error. The rearrangement uses TRBV5-6 and TRBJ1-2; D call uncertain. CDR1 SGHDT and CDR2 YYEEEE come from the germline V gene. The CDR3 consists of 11 residues. As DNA, the CDR3 is TGTGCCAACAGCTTGGTTGAGGTCTACACCTTC. Amino acid sequence: CANSLVEVYTF.

This clonotype was recorded a few times. The gene calls are TRBV2 and TRBJ2-3; no definite D call. The CDR3 contains 15 residues. Germline CDR1 and CDR2: SNHLY and FYNNEI. V lost 8 bases and J 0 bases, leaving 15 bases between the germline ends. CDR3 coding DNA: TGTGCCAGCCGGACGGAATCTACTAGCACAGATACGCAGTATTTT. It is translated as CASRTESTSTDTQYF.

This clonotype was detected a few times. This chain uses TRBV6-2 or TRBV6-3 with TRBJ2-5; the D gene is possibly TRBD1 (5 bases). The J call may be incorrect, as the DNA end agrees better with TRBJ2-7. This CDR3 has 15 residues. Looked up from germline, CDR1 is MNHEY and CDR2 is SVGEGT. The CDR3, as DNA: TGTGCCAGCAGTTACTCGCAGGGTAGTAACTACGAGCAGTACTTC. It is translated as CASSYSQGSNYEQYF.

CDR3 sequence reads: CASSQSGLDRETQYF. Here the CDR3 DNA reads TGTGCCAGCAGCCAATCGGGACTAGATAGAGAGACCCAGTACTTC. This chain joins TRBV7-3 and TRBJ2-5, with TRBD2 identical over 8 bases. The V segment lost 5 bases and the J segment 4 bases; nucleotides outside the gene matches: 9. CDR3 length: 15 residues. Germline CDR1 reads SGHTA; CDR2 reads FQGTGA.

The V and J genes are TRBV9 and TRBJ2-7; the D call may be TRBD1 or TRBD2 (6 bases each). The CDR3 covers 15 residues. Per the germline V gene, CDR1 is SGDLS and CDR2 is YYNGEE. Trimming removed 3 bases at V and 3 bases at J, with 16 bases between. The CDR3 DNA reads as TGTGCCAGCAGCGAGGGGGGAAGGGGCCACTACGAGCAGTACTTC. It codes for CASSEGGRGHYEQYF. The whole variable domain, filled in from reference TRBV9 and TRBJ2-7, reads DSGVTQTPKHLITATGQRVTLRCSPRSGDLSVYWYQQSLDQGLQFLIQYYNGEERAKGNILERFSAQQFPDLHSELNLSSLELGDSALYFCASSEGGRGHYEQYFGPGTRLTVT.

This clonotype showed up just a few times. This sequence joins TRBV24-1 and TRBJ2-5; D is undetermined. Between the trimmed V and J ends, which lost 2 bases and 5 bases, there was a span of 17 bases. The CDR3 runs 16 residues. The germline gives CDR1 KGHDR, CDR2 SFDVKD. CDR3 protein: CATSDSTSPADETQYF. The CDR3 DNA follows: TGTGCCACCAGTGATTCAACAAGTCCCGCTGACGAGACCCAGTACTTC.

This chain joins TRBV12-3 or TRBV12-4 and TRBJ2-1; 7 bases are a match to TRBD1. This CDR3 spans 13 amino acids. V trimming: 6 bases; J trimming: 6 bases; junction bases outside the gene matches: 5. In DNA form, the CDR3 reads TGTGCCAGCAGCAAAGGGGGCCCCAATGAGCAGTTCTTC. Translated: CASSKGGPNEQFF.

The table lists this clonotype with a few counts. The V gene is TRBV11-2, the J gene TRBJ2-5, with TRBD1 matching 7 bases. The CDR3 is 16 amino acids. The germline V gene encodes CDR1 SGHAT and CDR2 FQNNGV. V dropped 1 base and J dropped 5; count of bases not matched to a gene: 10. The CDR3 DNA is TGTGCCAGCAGCTTAGGCACAGGGGACCCTGGCGAGACCCAGTACTTC. Amino acid sequence: CASSLGTGDPGETQYF.

There are a few counts of this clonotype. The chain uses TRBV24-1 and TRBJ2-5, with no clear D. This CDR3 is built from 13 residues. With 4 bases removed from V and 5 bases from J, the gap between germline ends came to 10 bases. Germline V CDR1 and CDR2: KGHDR, SFDVKD. CDR3 in DNA: TGTGCCACCAGTGACCACTGGACCGAGACCCAGTACTTC. Translation: CATSDHWTETQYF.

V gene TRBV5-6 combines with J gene TRBJ2-1; 11 nucleotides line up with TRBD2. Germline loops: CDR1 SGHDT, CDR2 YYEEEE. The CDR3 is made up of 17 amino acids. With V trimmed by 3 bases and J by 10 bases, 15 bases remained unmatched. The CDR3 loop is CASSSTKTSGARGEQFF. Written as DNA, the CDR3 is TGTGCCAGCAGCTCAACCAAGACTAGCGGGGCCAGGGGGGAGCAGTTCTTC.

This clonotype showed up many times. The chain recombines TRBV5-1 with TRBJ2-5, with 7 nucleotides matching TRBD2. The CDR3 runs to 15 residues. V lost 3 bases and J lost 2; bases outside the gene matches: 7. Germline CDR1 SGHRS, CDR2 YFSETQ. The CDR3 nucleotides are TGCGCCAGCAGCTGGGCGGGAGTGGAGCAAGAGACCCAGTACTTC. Protein product: CASSWAGVEQETQYF.

The chain uses TRBV6-1 and TRBJ1-5, with a tentative D call TRBD1 (5 bases). Trimming shortened V by 5 bases and J by 3 bases, and 17 bases separated the two germline ends. Germline assignment: CDR1 MNHNS and CDR2 SASEGT. CDR3 size: 16 residues. The CDR3 loop is CASSPGWGSSNQPQHF. DNA for the CDR3: TGTGCCAGCAGTCCAGGGTGGGGGTCGTCCAATCAGCCCCAGCATTTT.

This chain joins TRBV20-1 and TRBJ2-3, with D possibly TRBD2 on 6 matching bases. V lost 1 base to trimming and J lost 4 bases, with 21 bases between them. Germline values: CDR1 DFQATT, CDR2 SNEGSKA (reference sequence). This CDR3 spans 17 amino acids. The CDR3 sequence is CSARGPGVGLPPDTQYF. CDR3 DNA: TGCAGTGCTAGAGGCCCGGGGGTAGGTCTCCCTCCAGATACGCAGTATTTT.

This clonotype occurred a few times. V gene TRBV24-1 combines with J gene TRBJ1-2; 7 nucleotides align to TRBD1. Germline loops: CDR1 KGHDR, CDR2 SFDVKD. The CDR3 has 12 residues. J was trimmed by 7 bases and V by 3 bases; bases with no gene match: 1. The DNA for the CDR3 is TGTGCCACCAGTGATCACAGGGGTGGCTACACCTTC. As protein: CATSDHRGGYTF.

The CDR3 here is CSARAPLGQGLTDTQYF. CDR3 sequence (DNA): TGCAGTGCTAGAGCTCCACTGGGGCAGGGCCTCACAGATACGCAGTATTTT. The chain is built from TRBV20-1 and TRBJ2-3; tentatively, D is TRBD1 (5 bases). There are 17 residues in the CDR3. Germline lookup yields CDR1 DFQATT and CDR2 SNEGSKA (reference sequence). Trimming took off 1 base at V and 2 bases at J, with 19 bases between the two ends.

V usage is TRBV7-8 and J usage is TRBJ2-3; TRBD1 agrees at 9 bases. After removal of 5 bases from V and 3 bases from J, the junction contained 6 bases not matched to a gene. The germline V gene encodes CDR1 SGHVS and CDR2 FQNEAQ. This CDR3 has 15 amino acids. The CDR3 DNA is TGTGCCAGCAGCCCGTCCGGGACAGGGACAGATACGCAGTATTTT. Its translation: CASSPSGTGTDTQYF. Full variable domain (rest looked up from reference TRBV7-8 and TRBJ2-3): GAGVSQSPRYKVAKRGQDVALRCDPISGHVSLFWYQQALGQGPEFLTYFQNEAQLDKSGLPSDRFFAERPEGSVSTLKIQRTQQEDSAVYLCASSPSGTGTDTQYFGPGTRLTVL.

This clonotype was counted once. This chain uses TRBV20-1 with TRBJ2-2; D is undetermined. There are 12 residues in the CDR3. CDR1 is DFQATT and CDR2 is SNEGSKA in the germline V gene (reference sequence). V was cut by 6 bases and J by 6 bases, with 11 bases left in between. The CDR3 loop is CSAGLGSGELFF. The CDR3 region has the DNA TGCAGTGCCGGGTTAGGGTCCGGGGAGCTGTTTTTT.